These 22 T cell receptor beta chains share one sample of origin, sequenced in a study of shared clonotypes between healthy human individuals. Clones were read by immunoSEQ multiplex PCR, and TCRdb kept only the in-frame ones, dropping some. Among roughly 770,000 clones listed, approximately 97% were seen once. CD45RO-negative, CCR7-selected cells formed the naive CD8 fraction, which excluded terminally differentiated effector memory CD45RA+ cells. Sequenced: naive CD8+ T cells sorted from blood. These receptor sequences come from a man younger than 40 in good health.

This clone was seen only once. The CDR3 here is CAISESGGKDTEAFF. For the CDR3, the DNA is TGTGCCATCAGTGAGTCGGGGGGAAAGGACACTGAAGCTTTCTTT. This chain joins TRBV10-3 and TRBJ1-1; D is perhaps TRBD1 (5 bases). The V end was cut by 0 bases, the J end by 3 bases, with 11 bases between. The CDR3 totals 15 residues. Germline CDR1 is ENHRY and CDR2 is SYGVKD.

The V call is TRBV21-1, the J call TRBJ2-5. TRBV21-1 is tagged as a pseudogene. The CDR3 has 15 residues. The CDR3 coding sequence is TGTGCCAGCAGCAAAGGCGAGGGGTTTTTGGAGACCCAGTACTTC. Translation: CASSKGEGFLETQYF.

The rearrangement uses TRBV6-6 and TRBJ2-3; 10 bases align to TRBD1. Per germline, CDR1 MNHNY and CDR2 SVGAGI (reference sequence). This CDR3 contains 14 residues. V was pared by 6 bases and J by 3 bases, with 3 bases of the junction left unmatched. The CDR3 DNA is TGTGCCAGCAGCGGGACAGGGGTGACAGATACGCAGTATTTT. Translated: CASSGTGVTDTQYF.

V is TRBV7-8 and J is TRBJ1-1; D call uncertain. V dropped 1 base and J dropped 1 base, with 16 bases sitting between them. The CDR3 covers 17 residues. Per the germline V gene, CDR1 is SGHVS and CDR2 is FQNEAQ. The CDR3 reads CASSLGRVAGENTEAFF. In DNA form, the CDR3 reads TGTGCCAGCAGCTTAGGAAGGGTGGCAGGAGAGAACACTGAAGCTTTCTTT.

The J gene is TRBJ1-4, the V gene TRBV29-1, with D hard to call. The germline V and J ends were trimmed by 6 bases and 0 bases, with 8 bases remaining between them. Per the germline V gene, CDR1 is SQVTM and CDR2 is ANQGSEA. The CDR3 is made up of 13 amino acids. The CDR3, as DNA: TGCAGCGTAGGAAACGCAACTAATGAAAAACTGTTTTTT. Protein: CSVGNATNEKLFF. The full variable domain, its missing parts supplied by reference TRBV29-1 and TRBJ1-4, is SAVISQKPSRDICQRGTSLTIQCQVDSQVTMMFWYRQQPGQSLTLIATANQGSEATYESGFVIDKFPISRPNLTFSTLTVSNMSPEDSSIYLCSVGNATNEKLFFGSGTQLSVL.

V is TRBV6-5 and J is TRBJ2-1; the match to TRBD1 covers 9 bases. Looked up from germline, CDR1 is MNHEY and CDR2 is SVGAGI. The CDR3 consists of 15 residues. V dropped 0 bases and J dropped 4; count of bases not matched to a gene: 1. CDR3 in amino acids: CASSYSGTGYNEQFF. CDR3 nucleotide sequence: TGTGCCAGCAGTTACTCGGGGACAGGGTACAATGAGCAGTTCTTC.

This chain connects TRBV7-6 to TRBJ1-5, with D maybe TRBD1 (6 bases). Germline V gene lookup returns CDR1 SGHVS and CDR2 FNYEAQ. The CDR3 has 15 amino acids. V lost 5 bases, J lost 5 bases, and 16 bases lay in between. CDR3 sequence: CASSLRGGPDQPQHF. DNA of the CDR3: TGTGCCAGCAGCCTTAGAGGGGGGCCAGATCAGCCCCAGCATTTT. Combining the CDR3 with reference TRBV7-6 and TRBJ1-5 gives the whole variable domain GAGVSQSPRYKVTKRGQDVALRCDPISGHVSLYWYRQALGQGPEFLTYFNYEAQQDKSGLPNDRFSAERPEGSISTLTIQRTEQRDSAMYRCASSLRGGPDQPQHFGDGTRLSIL.

The CDR3 nucleotides are TGTGCCAGCAGCTTAATAACGGGACAAGAGACCCAGTACTTC. Translation: CASSLITGQETQYF. The V call is TRBV7-9, the J call TRBJ2-5; D may be TRBD2 (5 bases). Germline CDR1 is SEHNR and CDR2 is FQNEAQ (reference sequence). The CDR3 spans 14 residues. Between the trimmed V and J ends, which lost 2 bases and 2 bases, there was a span of 9 bases. The full variable domain, with the rest looked up from reference TRBV7-9 and TRBJ2-5, is DTGVSQNPRHKITKRGQNVTFRCDPISEHNRLYWYRQTLGQGPEFLTYFQNEAQLEKSRLLSDRFSAERPKGSFSTLEIQRTEQGDSAMYLCASSLITGQETQYFGPGTRLLVL.

This chain links TRBV5-5 with TRBJ2-7; D is undetermined. Trimming removed 4 bases from V and 1 base from J, with 12 bases in between. Germline CDR1 SGHKS, CDR2 YYEKEE (reference sequence). The CDR3 loop spans 14 amino acids. The chain's CDR3 is CASSPRHLSYEQYF. The CDR3 DNA is TGTGCCAGCAGCCCGAGACATTTATCCTACGAGCAGTACTTC.

The chain joins TRBV28 to TRBJ2-1; D uncertain. Germline assignment: CDR1 MDHEN and CDR2 SYDVKM. The CDR3 loop spans 14 amino acids. V was clipped by 8 bases and J by 0 bases, with 11 bases between them. The chain's CDR3 is CASARTSSYNEQFF. In DNA, the CDR3 is TGTGCCAGCGCTCGGACGAGCTCCTACAATGAGCAGTTCTTC. Variable domain in full (rest from reference TRBV28 and TRBJ2-1): DVKVTQSSRYLVKRTGEKVFLECVQDMDHENMFWYRQDPGLGLRLIYFSYDVKMKEKGDIPEGYSVSREKKERFSLILESASTNQTSMYLCASARTSSYNEQFFGPGTRLTVL.

The rearrangement uses TRBV19 and TRBJ2-1, with a possible D match to TRBD1 (5 bases). CDR3 length equals 13 residues. Trimming pared 7 bases from V and 3 bases from J, leaving 10 bases between. Germline V gene lookup returns CDR1 LNHDA and CDR2 SQIVND (reference sequence). The CDR3 spells CASTVGVYNEQFF. DNA for the CDR3: TGTGCCAGTACCGTAGGGGTCTACAATGAGCAGTTCTTC.

V usage is TRBV7-8 and J usage is TRBJ2-3; TRBD1 matches at 8 bases. Germline V gene sequence: CDR1 SGHVS, CDR2 FQNEAQ. The CDR3 is 15 amino acids. After removal of 5 bases from V and 5 bases from J, the junction contained 9 bases not matched to a gene. The CDR3, as DNA: TGTGCCAGCAGCAGCAAGGACAGGGTAGAAGATACGCAGTATTTT. Translated, it gives CASSSKDRVEDTQYF.

This clone appeared a single time. The chain joins TRBV14 to TRBJ2-7, with 7 bases fitting TRBD1. The CDR3 spans 18 residues. V was pared by 1 base and J by 4 bases, with 16 bases of the junction left unmatched. Germline V lookup: CDR1 SGHDN, CDR2 FVKESK. CDR3 region: CASSQVGDSLERLYEQYF. CDR3 in DNA: TGTGCCAGCAGCCAAGTTGGGGACAGCCTCGAACGCCTATACGAGCAGTACTTC.

V gene TRBV29-1 combines with J gene TRBJ1-2; no reliable D call. Trimming left V 5 bases short and J 2 bases short, with 9 bases between. The CDR3 covers 12 residues. Looked up from germline, CDR1 is SQVTM and CDR2 is ANQGSEA. The CDR3 is CSVLSLNYGYTF. The CDR3 bases are TGCAGCGTTCTAAGCCTGAACTATGGCTACACCTTC.

The V and J genes are TRBV18 and TRBJ2-7; perhaps TRBD1 as D (6 bases). V lost 2 bases to trimming and J lost 2 bases, with 10 bases between them. This CDR3 is built from 14 residues. Per the germline V gene, CDR1 is KGHSH and CDR2 is LQKENI. The CDR3 DNA reads TGTGCCAGCTCACCAAGGACAGACCCCTACGAGCAGTACTTC. Translating it yields CASSPRTDPYEQYF.

This clone has a single count. The chain uses TRBV7-9 and TRBJ2-5; 9 positions match TRBD2. V shed 5 bases and J 2 bases; nucleotides not matched to a gene: 12. CDR3 length: 17 amino acids. Per germline, CDR1 SEHNR and CDR2 FQNEAQ (reference sequence). Here the CDR3 DNA reads TGTGCCAGCAGCCACCCCTCGCGGGAGGGCCCTCAAGAGACCCAGTACTTC. This codes for CASSHPSREGPQETQYF.

The chain couples TRBV14 to TRBJ2-7, with 13 bases lining up with TRBD2. In germline, CDR1 is SGHDN, CDR2 FVKESK. This CDR3 comprises 16 residues. The V segment lost 3 bases and the J segment 2 bases; nucleotides outside the gene matches: 4. CDR3 nucleotides: TGTGCCAGCAGCCACACGGGACTAGCGGGAACCTACGAGCAGTACTTC. Its protein is CASSHTGLAGTYEQYF.

The CDR3 protein is CASSLLGFLGANVLTF. Written as DNA, the CDR3 is TGTGCCAGCAGTTTATTGGGTTTCCTTGGGGCCAACGTCCTGACTTTC. The chain couples TRBV27 to TRBJ2-6; D is undetermined. V gave up 1 base and J gave up 3 bases, with 10 bases separating them. The germline gives CDR1 MNHEY, CDR2 SMNVEV (reference sequence). The CDR3 consists of 16 residues. The complete variable domain, with remaining parts taken from reference TRBV27 and TRBJ2-6, reads EAQVTQNPRYLITVTGKKLTVTCSQNMNHEYMSWYRQDPGLGLRQIYYSMNVEVTDKGDVPEGYKVSRKEKRNFPLILESPSPNQTSLYFCASSLLGFLGANVLTFGAGSRLTVL.

The CDR3 reads CASRGRIGAFF. The CDR3, as DNA: TGTGCCAGCAGGGGGAGGATAGGAGCTTTCTTT. The V gene is TRBV2, the J gene TRBJ1-1; D call uncertain. V was clipped by 6 bases and J by 10 bases, with 12 bases between them. There are 11 residues in the CDR3. CDR1 is SNHLY and CDR2 is FYNNEI in the germline V gene.

This clone was seen a single time. The chain joins TRBV7-9 to TRBJ2-7; TRBD1 matches at 8 bases. The CDR3 is 15 amino acids. V was pared by 5 bases and J by 0 bases, with 6 bases of the junction left unmatched. Germline CDR1 and CDR2: SEHNR and FQNEAQ (reference sequence). In nucleotides, the CDR3 is TGTGCCAGCAGCCATCCGGGACAGGCCTCCTACGAGCAGTACTTC. Residues: CASSHPGQASYEQYF.

The V gene is TRBV15, the J gene TRBJ1-2, with 11 bases lining up with TRBD1. V gave up 0 bases and J gave up 7 bases; unmatched junction bases: 4. The germline V gene has CDR1 LNHNV and CDR2 YYDKDF (reference sequence). The CDR3 is 15 amino acids. CDR3 DNA: TGTGCCACCAGCAGAGACCGGACAGGGGGCGGTGGCTACACCTTC. Translating gives CATSRDRTGGGGYTF.

The genes are TRBV6-6 and TRBJ2-2; maybe TRBD2 (8 bases). The CDR3 totals 16 residues. The germline gives CDR1 MNHNY, CDR2 SVGAGI (reference sequence). Trimming removed 6 bases at V and 5 bases at J, with 19 bases between. DNA of the CDR3: TGTGCCAGCAGCCCGGGAGGGGGCGAAAGAACCGGGGAGCTGTTTTTT. The encoded protein is CASSPGGGERTGELFF.